Described below is a single T cell receptor beta chain sequence and its context. Its antigen remains undetermined. Base qualities were left out, and no much larger clone turns up one base away. From each donor, a single peripheral blood sample of about 100 mL on average was drawn into heparinised tubes. Naive, central memory, regulatory and stem cell-like memory CD4+ T cells were sorted on a BD FACSAria II using a panel including CD45RO, CCR7, CD25, CD127, CD95 and CD27. Every sorted population had a purity above 95%. PBMCs were isolated immediately by Lymphoprep density gradient centrifugation and stained directly without culture. So that batch effects would be minimized, each experiment stained and sorted samples in pairs, pairing one healthy donor with one patient. The High Capacity cDNA Reverse Transcription Kit was used to reverse transcribe all of the isolated RNA, meaning that expressed TCRB transcripts were what got sequenced. Naive, central memory and regulatory T cell samples underwent deep immunoSEQ sequencing, averaging approximately 3.3 million total reads per sample. Sorted cells were lysed in RLT buffer, and RNA was extracted using DNase-treated RNeasy Micro or Mini kits according to cell number. To prevent cross-contamination, every cell subset was processed on its own, while patient and healthy donor samples were processed together. The immunoSEQ multiplex PCR was used to amplify TCRB sequences from cDNA, yielding 87-bp fragments that span the CDR3 region. Sequencing of the amplicons was performed on the Illumina HiSeq platform. The paper's data handling went like this. PCR bias was computationally corrected using synthetic template baselines, reads within Hamming distance 2 were collapsed, and singletons that could not be merged were discarded. Reads were aligned to IMGT to assign V, D and J genes, CDR3 length, and insertions or deletions at six rearrangement sites. Clonotype counts were normalized to sorted cell number within each subset before computing true diversity and Gini coefficients with the tcR R package. Repertoire sharing was quantified using the overlap coefficient calculated on TCRB nucleotide sequences. TCRdb obtained this table from immuneACCESS and retained in-frame rearrangements with V and J assigned. These tables miss some clones; where compared with another copy, unresolved V genes account for less than half of the shortfall, and the remainder is unexplained. That table furnishes V, J and clone size, whereas the DNA furnished D and trimming. Counted in this sample were about 150,000 clones; 11% of them appeared once. The ten biggest clones cover roughly 2% of the sample.

This entry comes from a study of beta chain features in type 1 diabetes (dated by TCRdb to the late 2010s). Study-wide context: Mean age, gender distribution, total cell number and subset yield did not differ between patients and healthy donors. A total of some 100,000,000 sorted cells were examined across all samples, and the number of cells per subset was strongly correlated with RNA yield. The study compared the TCRB repertoires of sorted circulating CD4+ T cell subsets in recently diagnosed type 1 diabetes patients with those in matched healthy donors. Regulatory and stem cell-like memory subsets were isolated from only 8 patients and roughly 8 healthy donors, whereas naive and central memory subsets came from all 30 or so donors.

Here is what the overall study found, with its caveats: Naive, central memory and regulatory TCRB repertoires appeared more similar among patients than among healthy donors. Type 1 diabetes patients showed a moderate but significant shortening of TCRB CDR3 length in all four CD4+ subsets. Because the HLA sub-analyses included only small numbers of individuals, any influence of HLA type on TCRB rearrangement was left unresolved. Shorter templates might have been favored by PCR, but patient and control samples were amplified and corrected together, so both groups would have been affected equally by any skew. At VDJ recombination sites, patients with type 1 diabetes made fewer insertions and deleted more nucleotides, a pattern implying thymic rearrangement abnormalities. Because cDNA rather than genomic DNA was sequenced, highly expressing activated cells could have been over-represented, although no difference in activation and CD3 levels was found between groups.

The sample comprised central memory CD4+ T cells from blood. This clonotype was obtained from a man aged 18 to 30 in good health.

The bases are TGTGCCAGCAGCCCCGGGGGGGACGTCACAGATACGCAGTATTTT. Its translation reads: CASSPGGDVTDTQYF. This sequence uses TRBV11-3 and TRBJ2-3, with 8 middle bases fitting TRBD2. CDR1 SGHNT and CDR2 YENEEA were looked up in the germline V gene. V is cut back by 5 bases and J by 2 bases, with 6 bases in the junction unmatched. The CDR3 starts with the cysteine, ends with the phenylalanine, and has 15 residues. Only CDR3 DNA is held: 45 bases, read in frame from base 1.